These 22 T cell receptor beta chains were sequenced from one sample in a study of monozygotic twins with inflammatory bowel disease. TCRdb reanalyzed the 5' RACE reads, giving one entry per CDR3 protein sequence and no DNA. The sample data list around 370,000 distinct CDR3 sequences. The sequencing sample was made of blood. The receptors were sampled from a human donor with ulcerative colitis or Crohn's disease, or a healthy co-twin of an affected twin (not recorded which).

V usage is TRBV28 and J usage is TRBJ2-3. This CDR3 spans 15 amino acids. The V gene's germline CDR1 is MDHEN and CDR2 SYDVKM. The CDR3 spells CASSSPRRDTDTQYF.

CDR3 sequence reads: CASSHTENQPQHF. The V gene is TRBV6-2 or TRBV6-3, the J gene TRBJ1-5. The CDR3 has 13 amino acids. From germline, CDR1 is MNHEY and CDR2 SVGEGT.

The V gene is TRBV2, the J gene TRBJ2-2; the TCRdb D gene call, TRBD2, has no DNA to confirm it. CDR1 is SNHLY, CDR2 FYNNEI, per germline. CDR3 size: 14 residues. This chain's CDR3 is CASSETGRPGELFF.

CDR3 sequence: CATSDPGTGFHEQYF. The genes are TRBV24-1 and TRBJ2-7; TCRdb's assignment of TRBD1 cannot be checked, as there is no DNA. The CDR3 length is 15 residues. Germline lookup yields CDR1 KGHDR and CDR2 SFDVKD.

V is TRBV7-9 and J is TRBJ1-2. Germline CDR1 is SEHNR and CDR2 is FQNEAQ (reference sequence). This CDR3 comprises 13 residues. The CDR3 spells CASRPLEGFGYTF.

The rearrangement joins TRBV7-9 to TRBJ2-7; TCRdb proposes TRBD1, but this gene call is untestable without DNA. The CDR3 runs 15 residues. CDR1 is SEHNR and CDR2 is FQNEAQ in the germline V gene (reference sequence). Here the CDR3 reads CASSLAQRDREEQYF.

This chain joins TRBV7-9 and TRBJ2-3; TCRdb selects TRBD1, and the lack of DNA leaves this call unchecked. The CDR3 is 14 residues long. Per the germline V gene, CDR1 is SEHNR and CDR2 is FQNEAQ (reference sequence). CDR3 loop: CASTPVDIPDTQYF.

The chain carries TRBV5-1 and TRBJ2-1; there is no DNA to check the TCRdb D call of TRBD2. Germline loops: CDR1 SGHRS, CDR2 YFSETQ. The CDR3 extends over 18 amino acids. The CDR3 sequence is CASSLKASGCSLYNEQFF.

This chain uses TRBV2 with TRBJ2-3; TCRdb lists TRBD2, though no DNA is available to test this call. The CDR3 runs to 17 residues. Germline loops: CDR1 SNHLY, CDR2 FYNNEI. CDR3 loop: CASSRHSPLKRADTQYF.

The chain uses TRBV5-1 and TRBJ2-2. The germline gives CDR1 SGHRS, CDR2 YFSETQ. This CDR3 contains 17 residues. CDR3 protein: CASSPLASRSDTGELFF. Together with reference TRBV5-1 and TRBJ2-2, the CDR3 gives the full variable domain: KAGVTQTPRYLIKTRGQQVTLSCSPISGHRSVSWYQQTPGQGLQFLFEYFSETQRNKGNFPGRFSGRQFSNSRSEMNVSTLELGDSALYLCASSPLASRSDTGELFFGEGSRLTVL.

CDR3 residues: CASSRTGDSGNTIYF. The chain recombines TRBV6-1 with TRBJ1-3; with no DNA, the TCRdb D assignment of TRBD1 cannot be verified. Per germline, CDR1 MNHNS and CDR2 SASEGT. The CDR3 runs 15 residues.

The V gene is TRBV6-1, the J gene TRBJ2-3; TCRdb selects TRBD2, and the lack of DNA leaves this call unchecked. Germline V gene data show CDR1 as MNHNS and CDR2 as SASEGT. The CDR3 has 14 residues. CDR3 residues: CASNLAGAPDTQYF.

V is TRBV5-1 and J is TRBJ2-3; TCRdb's D call, TRBD2, is unchecked because there is no DNA. Per the germline V gene, CDR1 is SGHRS and CDR2 is YFSETQ. The CDR3 consists of 15 residues. CDR3 loop: CASSTTGRGTDTQYF.

This rearrangement joins TRBV20-1 to TRBJ1-5. In germline, CDR1 is DFQATT, CDR2 SNEGSKA (reference sequence). The CDR3 is 15 residues long. This chain's CDR3 is CSAREEGRSNQPQHF.

The chain recombines TRBV5-4 with TRBJ1-1; TCRdb picks TRBD1, but there is no DNA to check that call. Germline V gene data show CDR1 as SGHNT and CDR2 as YYREEE (reference sequence). CDR3 length: 18 amino acids. The CDR3 here is CASRQFDRGRSMNTEAFF.

This chain uses TRBV11-1 with TRBJ2-5; TCRdb picks TRBD1, but there is no DNA to check that call. The CDR3 covers 18 residues. Germline CDR1 reads SGHAT; CDR2 reads FQDESV (reference sequence). CDR3 protein: CASSTPPVGRGGQETQYF.

The chain employs TRBV4-3 and TRBJ1-1; TCRdb's assignment of TRBD1 cannot be checked, as there is no DNA. This CDR3 spans 15 amino acids. CDR1 is LGHNA, CDR2 YSLEER, per germline. The CDR3 sequence: CASSRNRVLRTEAFF.

The chain employs TRBV20-1 and TRBJ1-1. The germline gives CDR1 DFQATT, CDR2 SNEGSKA (reference sequence). The CDR3 totals 13 residues. The CDR3 region is CSASSDTPDEAFF.

CDR3 loop: CASSLAGGDYQPQHF. The gene calls are TRBV5-1 and TRBJ1-5; TCRdb proposes TRBD1, but this gene call is untestable without DNA. Germline V gene sequence: CDR1 SGHRS, CDR2 YFSETQ. This CDR3 is 15 amino acids long.

This chain's CDR3 is CASSQALLETQYF. The gene calls are TRBV4-1 and TRBJ2-5. Germline-derived CDR1 and CDR2 are MGHRA and YSYEKL. The CDR3 has 13 amino acids.

The chain recombines TRBV7-9 with TRBJ2-2. This CDR3 has 13 amino acids. Per the germline V gene, CDR1 is SEHNR and CDR2 is FQNEAQ (reference sequence). This CDR3 is CASSLPNTGELFF.

The V call is TRBV4-2, the J call TRBJ2-7; without DNA, the TCRdb call of TRBD2 cannot be checked. Germline CDR1 reads LGHNA; CDR2 reads YNFKEQ. The CDR3 consists of 16 residues. CDR3 residues: CASSQPSGGPAYEQYF.